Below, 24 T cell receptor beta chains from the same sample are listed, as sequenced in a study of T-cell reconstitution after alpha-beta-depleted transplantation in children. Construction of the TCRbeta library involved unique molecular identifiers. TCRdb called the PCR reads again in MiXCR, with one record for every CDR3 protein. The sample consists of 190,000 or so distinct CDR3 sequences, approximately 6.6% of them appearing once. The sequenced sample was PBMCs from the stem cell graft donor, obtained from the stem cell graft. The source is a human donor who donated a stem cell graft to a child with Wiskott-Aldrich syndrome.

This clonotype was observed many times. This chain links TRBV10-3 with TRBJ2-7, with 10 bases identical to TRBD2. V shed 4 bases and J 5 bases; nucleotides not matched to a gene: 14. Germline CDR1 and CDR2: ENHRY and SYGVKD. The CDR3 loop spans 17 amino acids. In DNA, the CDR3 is TGTGCCATCAGTGGGGCCTTGCTAGCGGGAGTAGCAAACGAGCAGTACTTC. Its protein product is CAISGALLAGVANEQYF.

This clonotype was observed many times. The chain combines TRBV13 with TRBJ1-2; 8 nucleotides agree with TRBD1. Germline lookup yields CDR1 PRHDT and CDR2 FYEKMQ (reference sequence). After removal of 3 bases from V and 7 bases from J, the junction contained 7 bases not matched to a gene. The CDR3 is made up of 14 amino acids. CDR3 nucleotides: TGTGCCAGCAGCTTTGGGCAGGGGGCTTCTGGCTACACCTTC. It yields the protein CASSFGQGASGYTF. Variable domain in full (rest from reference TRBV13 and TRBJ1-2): AAGVIQSPRHLIKEKRETATLKCYPIPRHDTVYWYQQGPGQDPQFLISFYEKMQSDKGSIPDRFSAQQFSDYHSELNMSSLELGDSALYFCASSFGQGASGYTFGSGTRLTVV.

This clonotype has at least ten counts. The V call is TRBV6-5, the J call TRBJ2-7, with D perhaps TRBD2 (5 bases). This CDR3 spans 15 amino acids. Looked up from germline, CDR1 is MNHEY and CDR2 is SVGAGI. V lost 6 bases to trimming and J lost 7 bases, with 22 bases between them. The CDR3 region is CASSPVGQRVREQYF. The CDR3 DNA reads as TGTGCCAGCAGCCCCGTTGGGCAGAGGGTTCGGGAGCAGTACTTC.

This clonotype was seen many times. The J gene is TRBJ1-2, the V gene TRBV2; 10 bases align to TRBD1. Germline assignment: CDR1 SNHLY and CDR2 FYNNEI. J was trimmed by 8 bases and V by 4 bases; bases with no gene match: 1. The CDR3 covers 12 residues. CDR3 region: CASSGQGAGYTF. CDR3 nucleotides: TGTGCCAGCAGTGGACAGGGGGCGGGCTACACCTTC.

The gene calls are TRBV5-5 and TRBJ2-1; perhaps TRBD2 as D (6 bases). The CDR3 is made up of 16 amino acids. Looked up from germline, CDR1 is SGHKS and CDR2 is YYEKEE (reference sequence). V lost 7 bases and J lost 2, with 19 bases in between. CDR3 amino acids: CASSRETLAPYNEQFF. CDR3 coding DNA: TGTGCCAGCTCCCGGGAGACTCTGGCGCCCTACAATGAGCAGTTCTTC.

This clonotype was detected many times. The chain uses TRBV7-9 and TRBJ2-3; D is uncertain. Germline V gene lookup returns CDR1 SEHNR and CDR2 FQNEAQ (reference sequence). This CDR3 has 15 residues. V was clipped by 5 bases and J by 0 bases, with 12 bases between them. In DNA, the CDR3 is TGTGCCAGCAGCGACTTCTCCTCTAGCACAGATACGCAGTATTTT. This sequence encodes CASSDFSSSTDTQYF.

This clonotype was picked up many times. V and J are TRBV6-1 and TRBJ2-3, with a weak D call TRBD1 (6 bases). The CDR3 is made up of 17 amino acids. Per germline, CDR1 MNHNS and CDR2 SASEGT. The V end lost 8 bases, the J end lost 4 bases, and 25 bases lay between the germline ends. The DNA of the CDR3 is TGTGCCAGCCTAGGGGGACACCCCTCGGCATCCCCAGATACGCAGTATTTT. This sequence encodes CASLGGHPSASPDTQYF.

In DNA form, the CDR3 reads TGCGCCACTACTCCCGGCCCTAGCGGAACCGGGGAGCTGTTTTTT. Its protein product is CATTPGPSGTGELFF. This chain uses TRBV5-1 with TRBJ2-2; TRBD2 agrees at 7 bases. The CDR3 contains 15 residues. V lost 9 bases to trimming and J lost 5 bases; unmatched junction nucleotides: 13. The germline CDR1 and CDR2 sequences are SGHRS and YFSETQ.

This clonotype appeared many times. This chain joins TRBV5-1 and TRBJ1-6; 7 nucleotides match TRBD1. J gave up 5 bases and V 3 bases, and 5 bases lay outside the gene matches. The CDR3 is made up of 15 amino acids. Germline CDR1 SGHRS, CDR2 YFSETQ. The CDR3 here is CASSSGQPDNSPLHF. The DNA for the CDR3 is TGCGCCAGCAGCTCGGGACAGCCAGATAATTCACCCCTCCACTTT.

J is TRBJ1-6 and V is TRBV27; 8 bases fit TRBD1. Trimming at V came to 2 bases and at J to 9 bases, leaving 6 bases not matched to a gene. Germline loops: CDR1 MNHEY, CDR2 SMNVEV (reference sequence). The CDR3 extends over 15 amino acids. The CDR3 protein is CASSLMAGGFSPLHF. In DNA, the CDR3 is TGTGCCAGCAGTTTAATGGCAGGGGGCTTTTCACCCCTCCACTTT.

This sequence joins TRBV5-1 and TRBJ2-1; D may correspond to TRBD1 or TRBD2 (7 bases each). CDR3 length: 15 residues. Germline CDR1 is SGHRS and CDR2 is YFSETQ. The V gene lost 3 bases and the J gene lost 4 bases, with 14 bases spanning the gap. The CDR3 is CASSSQGGVYNEQFF. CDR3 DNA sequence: TGCGCCAGCAGCTCGCAGGGGGGGGTATACAATGAGCAGTTCTTC.

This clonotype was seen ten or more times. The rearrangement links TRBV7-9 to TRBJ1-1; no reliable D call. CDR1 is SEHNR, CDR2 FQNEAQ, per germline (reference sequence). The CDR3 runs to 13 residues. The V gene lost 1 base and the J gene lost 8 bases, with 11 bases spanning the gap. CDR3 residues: CASSLDGMAEAFF. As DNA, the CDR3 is TGTGCCAGCAGCTTAGACGGTATGGCCGAAGCTTTCTTT.

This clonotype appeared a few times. The CDR3 nucleotides read TGTGCCAGCAGCGCCCGCGGGTCTAGCGTAAACAATGAGCAGTTCTTC. Translating it yields CASSARGSSVNNEQFF. This chain connects TRBV21-1 to TRBJ2-1; no DNA check was done on the table's D call, TRBD2. TRBV21-1 is flagged as a pseudogene. The CDR3 runs 16 residues.

CDR3 loop: CASSPGGVEPQHF. The CDR3 coding sequence is TGTGCCAGCTCACCTGGAGGGGTTGAGCCCCAGCATTTT. The chain combines TRBV18 with TRBJ1-5; possibly TRBD1 for D (5 bases). Per germline, CDR1 KGHSH and CDR2 LQKENI. The CDR3 is made up of 13 amino acids. V lost 3 bases and J 8 bases, leaving 11 bases between the germline ends. Full variable domain (rest looked up from reference TRBV18 and TRBJ1-5): NAGVMQNPRHLVRRRGQEARLRCSPMKGHSHVYWYRQLPEEGLKFMVYLQKENIIDESGMPKERFSAEFPKEGPSILRIQQVVRGDSAAYFCASSPGGVEPQHFGDGTRLSIL.

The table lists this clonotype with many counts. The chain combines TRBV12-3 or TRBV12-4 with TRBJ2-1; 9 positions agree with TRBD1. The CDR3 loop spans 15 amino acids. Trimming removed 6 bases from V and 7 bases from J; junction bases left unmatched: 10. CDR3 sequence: CASSPGDREGNEQFF. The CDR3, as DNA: TGTGCCAGCAGCCCGGGGGACAGGGAAGGGAATGAGCAGTTCTTC.

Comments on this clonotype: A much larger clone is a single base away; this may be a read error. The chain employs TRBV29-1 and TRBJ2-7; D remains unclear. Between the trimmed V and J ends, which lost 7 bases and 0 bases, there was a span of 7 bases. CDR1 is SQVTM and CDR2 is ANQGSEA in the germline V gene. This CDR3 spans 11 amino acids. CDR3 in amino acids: CSAFTSYEQYF. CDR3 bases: TGCAGCGCTTTCACCTCCTACGAGCAGTACTTC.

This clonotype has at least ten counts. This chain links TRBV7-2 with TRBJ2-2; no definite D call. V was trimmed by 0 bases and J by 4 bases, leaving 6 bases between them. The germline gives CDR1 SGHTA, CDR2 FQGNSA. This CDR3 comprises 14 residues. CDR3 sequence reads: CASSLAGITGELFF. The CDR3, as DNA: TGTGCCAGCAGCTTAGCCGGCATCACCGGGGAGCTGTTTTTT.

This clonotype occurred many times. CDR3 sequence (DNA): TGCAGTGCTAGAAACCAGCGGGGGAAAGAGACCCAGTACTTC. Its translation is CSARNQRGKETQYF. The chain links TRBV20-1 to TRBJ2-5, with 8 bases matching TRBD2. The CDR3 loop spans 14 amino acids. From germline, CDR1 is DFQATT and CDR2 SNEGSKA (reference sequence). With 2 bases clipped from V and 3 bases from J, the junction kept 5 bases outside the gene matches.

CDR3 sequence: CSAGLSGGYTF. The CDR3 nucleotides are TGCAGTGCTGGCCTCAGCGGGGGCTACACCTTC. The gene calls are TRBV20-1 and TRBJ1-2; D is undetermined. The CDR3 extends over 11 amino acids. Germline CDR1 reads DFQATT; CDR2 reads SNEGSKA (reference sequence). Trimming took 5 bases from V and 8 from J, leaving 12 bases between them.

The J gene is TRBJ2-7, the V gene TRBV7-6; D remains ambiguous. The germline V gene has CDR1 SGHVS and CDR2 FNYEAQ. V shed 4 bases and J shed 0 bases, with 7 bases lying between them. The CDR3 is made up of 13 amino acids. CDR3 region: CASSSHSSYEQYF. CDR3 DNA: TGTGCCAGCAGCTCGCACTCCTCCTACGAGCAGTACTTC.

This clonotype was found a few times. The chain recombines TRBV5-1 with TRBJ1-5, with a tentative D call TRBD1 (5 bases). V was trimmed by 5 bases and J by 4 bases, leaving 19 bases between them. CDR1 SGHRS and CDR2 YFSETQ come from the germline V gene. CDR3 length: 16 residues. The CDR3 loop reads CASSYGTLEGNQPQHF. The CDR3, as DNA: TGCGCCAGCAGTTACGGGACCCTAGAAGGGAATCAGCCCCAGCATTTT.

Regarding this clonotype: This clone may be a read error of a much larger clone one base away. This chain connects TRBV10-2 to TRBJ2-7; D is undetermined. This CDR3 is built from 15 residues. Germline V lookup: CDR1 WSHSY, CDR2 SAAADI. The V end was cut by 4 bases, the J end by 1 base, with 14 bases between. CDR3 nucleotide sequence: TGCGCCAGCAGTGGTCCAGTGACATTATCCTACGAGCAGTACTTC. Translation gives CASSGPVTLSYEQYF.

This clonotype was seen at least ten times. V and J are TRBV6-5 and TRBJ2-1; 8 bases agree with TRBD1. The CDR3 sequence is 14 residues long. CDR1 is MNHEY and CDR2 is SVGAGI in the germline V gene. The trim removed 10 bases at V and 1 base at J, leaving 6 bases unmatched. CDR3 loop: CATGQGGSYNEQFF. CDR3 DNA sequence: TGTGCCACCGGACAGGGCGGGTCCTACAATGAGCAGTTCTTC.

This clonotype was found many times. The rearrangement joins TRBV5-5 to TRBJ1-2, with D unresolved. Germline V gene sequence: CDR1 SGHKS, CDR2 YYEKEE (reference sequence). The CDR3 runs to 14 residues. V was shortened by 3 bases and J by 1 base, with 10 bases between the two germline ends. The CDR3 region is CASSSRNLNYGYTF. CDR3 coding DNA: TGTGCCAGCAGCTCCCGTAATCTTAACTATGGCTACACCTTC.